This T cell receptor (beta chain) stems from a study of monozygotic twins with inflammatory bowel disease. With respect to this clonotype: Antigen unknown.

Investigators extracted total RNA from whole blood and did not sort T cells. For every sample, eight separate reactions were used to make cDNA. TCRdb re-called the 5' RACE reads and gives one entry per CDR3 protein, without DNA. The clone table shows tens of thousands of distinct CDR3 sequences, with the ten largest holding around 6.8%. Study-wide results and limits: TCRbeta diversity (inverse Simpson) was lower in IBD patients than in healthy co-twins. Relative to healthy twins, IBD patients had fewer clonotypes in common with others, a gap that was especially apparent with disease activity.

CDR3 length: 16 amino acids. Germline values: CDR1 SGHRS, CDR2 YFSETQ. Sequenced: blood. The TCR comes from a human donor with ulcerative colitis or Crohn's disease, or a healthy co-twin of an affected twin (not recorded which). The genes are TRBV5-1 and TRBJ1-6; without DNA, the TCRdb call of TRBD1 cannot be checked. CDR3 loop: CASSLDSPRGNSPLHF.